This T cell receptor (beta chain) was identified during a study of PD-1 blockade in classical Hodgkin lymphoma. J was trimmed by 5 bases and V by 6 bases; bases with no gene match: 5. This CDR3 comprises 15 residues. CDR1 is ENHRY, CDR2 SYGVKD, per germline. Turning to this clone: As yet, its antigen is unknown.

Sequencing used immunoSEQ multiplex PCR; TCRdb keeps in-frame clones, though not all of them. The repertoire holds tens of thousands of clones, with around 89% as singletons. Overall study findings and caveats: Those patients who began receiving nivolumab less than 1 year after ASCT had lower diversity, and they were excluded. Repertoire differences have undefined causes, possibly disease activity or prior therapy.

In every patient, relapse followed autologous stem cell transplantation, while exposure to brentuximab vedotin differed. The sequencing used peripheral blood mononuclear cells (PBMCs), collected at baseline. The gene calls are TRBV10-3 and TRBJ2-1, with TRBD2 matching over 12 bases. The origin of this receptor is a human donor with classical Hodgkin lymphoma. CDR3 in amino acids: CAIRELAGGDNEQFF. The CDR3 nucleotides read TGTGCCATCAGGGAACTAGCGGGGGGCGACAATGAGCAGTTCTTC.